The entry that follows covers one T cell receptor (beta chain) sequence. As yet, its antigen is unknown. This specimen comes from a study of response to subunit inactivated influenza vaccine. Overall study results and limits: There was a suggestion from the authors that each seasonal influenza vaccination recruits few new T cells.

A single record per CDR3 protein comes from TCRdb applying MiXCR to the RT-PCR reads. The sample lists around 520,000 distinct CDR3 sequences; over 25% were seen once. The sequenced sample was CD4+ T cells sorted from PBMCs, obtained about 5 days after vaccination. The sequence derives from a man aged 45-65 years who received an inactivated influenza vaccine.

The CDR3 coding sequence is TGTGCCACCAGTGATTTATCTAGGGGGCCCAATGAGCAGTTCTTC. Protein sequence: CATSDLSRGPNEQFF. The chain employs TRBV24-1 and TRBJ2-1, with TRBD1 matching 7 bases. The CDR3 spans 15 residues. Germline CDR1 and CDR2: KGHDR and SFDVKD. Trimming at V came to 1 base and at J to 6 bases, leaving 5 bases not matched to a gene.